These T cell receptor beta chains were read from a single sample in a study of CD8+ T cells in alopecia areata. TCRdb's table, derived via immunoSEQ multiplex PCR, lists solely in-frame clones and lacks some. The sample contains 180,000 or so clones, about 53% of which appear only once. This material consisted of CD8+ T cells sorted from blood, taken at week 24, from a patient treated with tofacitinib. Every receptor here comes from a human donor with alopecia areata. The CDR3 runs from the conserved cysteine through the conserved F or W. The order of the fields is V gene, J gene, CDR3 protein.

v_call: TRBV27
j_call: TRBJ1-1
cdr3_aa: CASRRPGLEAFF

v_call: TRBV5-1
j_call: TRBJ2-7
cdr3_aa: CASSLALGLLYEQYF

v_call: TRBV4-3
j_call: TRBJ2-3
cdr3_aa: CASSQLTGVRTDTQYF

v_call: TRBV5-6
j_call: TRBJ2-7
cdr3_aa: CASSSGHGEQYF

v_call: TRBV11-1
j_call: TRBJ2-5
cdr3_aa: CASTTSGGGFETQYF

v_call: TRBV5-6
j_call: TRBJ2-3
cdr3_aa: CASSLEWGSTDTQYF

v_call: TRBV30
j_call: TRBJ2-1
cdr3_aa: CAWMAGGPYQFF

v_call: TRBV4-3
j_call: TRBJ1-2
cdr3_aa: CASSLDRGSYGYTF

v_call: TRBV29-1
j_call: TRBJ2-7
cdr3_aa: CSVIPGQTSYEQYF

v_call: TRBV6-5
j_call: TRBJ1-5
cdr3_aa: CASSIRGNNQPQHF

v_call: TRBV30
j_call: TRBJ1-1
cdr3_aa: CAWSVRVTLNTEAFF

v_call: TRBV5-1
j_call: TRBJ1-1
cdr3_aa: CASRATNTEAFF

v_call: TRBV27
j_call: TRBJ1-5
cdr3_aa: CASSRQGIQPQHF

v_call: TRBV7-9
j_call: TRBJ2-3
cdr3_aa: CASSDETGTDTQYF

v_call: TRBV4-3
j_call: TRBJ1-2
cdr3_aa: CASSQDQLTNYGYTF

v_call: TRBV7-9
j_call: TRBJ1-1
cdr3_aa: CASSLVLQGPNTEAFF

v_call: TRBV7-6
j_call: TRBJ2-7
cdr3_aa: CASSIDISGGYEQYF

v_call: TRBV29-1
j_call: TRBJ2-7
cdr3_aa: CSVEVPGQVTYEQYF

v_call: TRBV29-1
j_call: TRBJ1-2
cdr3_aa: CSVTGQGLGYTF

v_call: TRBV6-5
j_call: TRBJ1-5
cdr3_aa: CASAYTTGVNQPQHF

v_call: TRBV27
j_call: TRBJ2-3
cdr3_aa: CASSNDPGGFTDTQYF

v_call: TRBV7-9
j_call: TRBJ2-3
cdr3_aa: CASSLTSGVTDTQYF

v_call: TRBV7-9
j_call: TRBJ2-7
cdr3_aa: CASAPGRQTYEQYF

v_call: TRBV4-3
j_call: TRBJ1-6
cdr3_aa: CASSQDGSRDSPLHF

v_call: TRBV27
j_call: TRBJ1-2
cdr3_aa: CASSPNRDRGHGYTF

v_call: TRBV18
j_call: TRBJ2-7
cdr3_aa: CASSDAQGYEQYF

v_call: TRBV7-9
j_call: TRBJ1-2
cdr3_aa: CASSGHMGGYTF

v_call: TRBV7-8
j_call: TRBJ2-1
cdr3_aa: CASSQRTQTYNEQFF

v_call: TRBV1
j_call: TRBJ2-5
cdr3_aa: CTSSIGGGRQTQYF

v_call: TRBV5-6
j_call: TRBJ1-1
cdr3_aa: CASSSGVGTEAFF

v_call: TRBV6-4
j_call: TRBJ2-3
cdr3_aa: CASSDLAGGTDTQYF

v_call: TRBV7-2
j_call: TRBJ2-2
cdr3_aa: CASSPWTGTGELFF

v_call: TRBV27
j_call: TRBJ1-1
cdr3_aa: CASSLVRGTEAFF